One sample yielded the 32 T cell receptor beta chains listed below, sequenced in a study of shared clonotypes between healthy human individuals. Data came from immunoSEQ multiplex PCR; TCRdb stores just in-frame clones and leaves some out. The repertoire holds over a million clones, with approximately 96% as singletons. The sequencing sample was made of naive CD4+ T cells sorted from blood. Documented subset: CD45RA+ positively selected. These receptors were taken from a man in his thirties or forties in good health.

V gene TRBV28 combines with J gene TRBJ2-1; possible D gene TRBD1, 5 bases. The CDR3 extends over 16 amino acids. CDR1 and CDR2 (germline): MDHEN, SYDVKM. V lost 2 bases, J lost 6 bases, and 17 bases lay in between. The CDR3 DNA follows: TGTGCCAGCAGTTTAAATCTCAGGGTTCGAGGCAATGAGCAGTTCTTC. It is translated as CASSLNLRVRGNEQFF.

The rearrangement uses TRBV2 and TRBJ2-1; 9 positions agree with TRBD1. This CDR3 comprises 15 residues. Germline V CDR1 and CDR2: SNHLY, FYNNEI. The V gene end was trimmed by 5 bases and the J gene end by 7 bases; junction bases not matched to a gene: 9. Written as DNA, the CDR3 is TGTGCCAGCAGTTCCACAGGGGGCCGGGTGAATGAGCAGTTCTTC. The encoded protein is CASSSTGGRVNEQFF.

This clone occurred once. The chain joins TRBV10-3 to TRBJ2-1, with 11 bases identical to TRBD2. CDR1 is ENHRY and CDR2 is SYGVKD in the germline V gene. The V gene end was trimmed by 4 bases and the J gene end by 6 bases; junction bases not matched to a gene: 5. The CDR3 spans 15 residues. The CDR3: CAISALAGEVNEQFF. The CDR3 DNA reads as TGTGCCATCAGTGCACTAGCGGGAGAGGTCAATGAGCAGTTCTTC.

The chain employs TRBV5-1 and TRBJ1-1; D gene uncertain. Germline V gives CDR1 SGHRS, CDR2 YFSETQ. V was clipped by 4 bases and J by 5 bases, with 15 bases between them. The CDR3 totals 14 residues. In DNA, the CDR3 is TGCGCCAGCAGCGATGAGTCAGGATCGACTGAAGCTTTCTTT. Amino acid sequence: CASSDESGSTEAFF.

This chain connects TRBV5-1 to TRBJ2-1, with TRBD1 matching over 8 bases. Germline V lookup: CDR1 SGHRS, CDR2 YFSETQ. The ends lost 2 bases at V and 9 bases at J; junction bases unmatched: 10. The CDR3 runs 15 residues. The CDR3 nucleotides read TGCGCCAGCAGCTTCCCAGGGGGCTCCACAGGTGAGCAGTTCTTC. Its translation: CASSFPGGSTGEQFF.

The chain is built from TRBV7-9 and TRBJ2-1; 9 bases align to TRBD2. The CDR3 covers 15 residues. After removal of 5 bases from V and 5 bases from J, the junction contained 7 bases not matched to a gene. Germline V gene lookup returns CDR1 SEHNR and CDR2 FQNEAQ (reference sequence). The CDR3 DNA reads as TGTGCCAGCAGCCACGGGCTAGCGGGAAACAATGAGCAGTTCTTC. Amino acid sequence: CASSHGLAGNNEQFF.

V usage is TRBV29-1 and J usage is TRBJ1-1; TRBD1 might be the D (5 bases). V was pared by 7 bases and J by 1 base, with 13 bases between. The germline gives CDR1 SQVTM, CDR2 ANQGSEA. This CDR3 is built from 13 residues. The chain's CDR3 is CSATRGANTEAFF. The DNA of the CDR3 is TGCAGCGCGACCCGGGGCGCGAACACTGAAGCTTTCTTT. Drawing the rest from reference TRBV29-1 and TRBJ1-1, the complete variable domain is SAVISQKPSRDICQRGTSLTIQCQVDSQVTMMFWYRQQPGQSLTLIATANQGSEATYESGFVIDKFPISRPNLTFSTLTVSNMSPEDSSIYLCSATRGANTEAFFGQGTRLTVV.

This clone was detected only a few times. V usage is TRBV27 and J usage is TRBJ2-7; D is undetermined. The ends were cut back, 3 bases at V and 3 bases at J, with 18 bases in the middle. The CDR3 is made up of 16 amino acids. The germline V gene encodes CDR1 MNHEY and CDR2 SMNVEV (reference sequence). CDR3 nucleotides: TGTGCCAGCAGTTTCACCTCATTGGCCCCCGGCTACGAGCAGTACTTC. This translates into CASSFTSLAPGYEQYF.

Worth noting for this clone: Other DNA sequences of this sample code for an identical CDR3. CDR3 amino acids: CASSLDRVNTGELFF. The CDR3 DNA sequence: TGCGCCAGCAGCTTGGACAGGGTAAACACCGGGGAGCTGTTTTTT. The V gene is TRBV5-1, the J gene TRBJ2-2, with D perhaps matching TRBD1 (6 bases). Germline V lookup: CDR1 SGHRS, CDR2 YFSETQ. V lost 0 bases and J 2 bases, leaving 8 bases between the germline ends. CDR3 length: 15 residues.

This chain uses TRBV18 with TRBJ2-7; 12 positions agree with TRBD1. J lost 5 bases, V lost 3 bases, and 2 bases had no gene match. The CDR3 loop spans 14 amino acids. Germline-derived CDR1 and CDR2 are KGHSH and LQKENI. The CDR3 loop reads CASSPGQGAHEQYF. CDR3 bases: TGTGCCAGCTCACCGGGACAGGGGGCCCACGAGCAGTACTTC.

The chain recombines TRBV7-2 with TRBJ2-3, with D uncertain. V was shortened by 3 bases and J by 2 bases, with 6 bases between the two germline ends. The CDR3 runs to 13 residues. The V gene's germline CDR1 is SGHTA and CDR2 FQGNSA. The CDR3 region is CASSFVLTDTQYF. CDR3 sequence (DNA): TGTGCCAGCAGCTTCGTCCTCACAGATACGCAGTATTTT.

The chain combines TRBV11-2 with TRBJ2-5; D is perhaps TRBD1 (5 bases). V lost 5 bases and J lost 0, with 22 bases in between. Germline loops: CDR1 SGHAT, CDR2 FQNNGV. The CDR3 covers 18 residues. This CDR3 reads CASSPLGASPMYQETQYF. The CDR3 nucleotides are TGTGCCAGCAGCCCCCTAGGGGCGAGTCCGATGTACCAAGAGACCCAGTACTTC.

V and J are TRBV19 and TRBJ2-7; TRBD2 might be the D (5 bases). Trimming stripped 5 bases from V and 0 bases from J, with 11 bases between. The CDR3 totals 14 residues. Germline-derived CDR1 and CDR2 are LNHDA and SQIVND (reference sequence). The CDR3 sequence: CASSLLRDSYEQYF. The CDR3 coding sequence is TGTGCCAGTAGTCTCCTCCGGGACTCCTACGAGCAGTACTTC.

The V call is TRBV9, the J call TRBJ1-4; 7 bases are shared with TRBD1. Losses at the gene ends were 1 base for V and 2 bases for J; bases not matched to a gene: 2. Germline V gene data show CDR1 as SGDLS and CDR2 as YYNGEE. The CDR3 contains 15 residues. CDR3 in DNA: TGTGCCAGCAGCGTACAGACAGGGACTAATGAAAAACTGTTTTTT. The encoded protein is CASSVQTGTNEKLFF.

V usage is TRBV18 and J usage is TRBJ2-5; D gene ambiguous. The CDR3 has 11 amino acids. V was trimmed by 6 bases and J by 7 bases, leaving 9 bases between them. The germline V gene encodes CDR1 KGHSH and CDR2 LQKENI. CDR3 bases: TGTGCCAGCTCGAGCAGCGTGACCCAGTACTTC. Translated, it gives CASSSSVTQYF.

The chain employs TRBV29-1 and TRBJ1-2; D is unresolved. Germline V gene lookup returns CDR1 SQVTM and CDR2 ANQGSEA. V was trimmed by 0 bases and J by 6 bases, leaving 14 bases between them. This CDR3 is 14 amino acids long. DNA for the CDR3: TGCAGCGTTGAAGAACGGACCGTTGTCGATGGCTACACCTTC. Translation: CSVEERTVVDGYTF.

V usage is TRBV7-9 and J usage is TRBJ1-5, with D possibly matching TRBD1 (6 bases). Germline CDR1 and CDR2: SEHNR and FQNEAQ (reference sequence). Deletions cut 2 bases from V and 0 bases from J, with 14 bases between. This CDR3 is built from 17 residues. The chain's CDR3 is CASSLSGGGYSNQPQHF. As DNA, the CDR3 is TGTGCCAGCAGCTTATCCGGAGGGGGATATAGCAATCAGCCCCAGCATTTT.

V gene TRBV14 combines with J gene TRBJ2-7, with D maybe TRBD1 (5 bases). The V end was cut by 4 bases, the J end by 7 bases, with 17 bases between. The CDR3 loop spans 14 amino acids. Germline V gene data show CDR1 as SGHDN and CDR2 as FVKESK. CDR3 protein: CASSPSIRAGEQYF. The CDR3 DNA sequence: TGTGCCAGCAGCCCGAGCATCCGGGCAGGGGAGCAGTACTTC.

The genes are TRBV5-4 and TRBJ2-7; maybe TRBD1 (5 bases). The CDR3 is 14 amino acids. V lost 1 base and J lost 6, with 14 bases in between. Germline V gives CDR1 SGHNT, CDR2 YYREEE (reference sequence). The CDR3: CASSLSRGSGEQYF. The CDR3 DNA reads as TGTGCCAGCAGCTTGAGTAGGGGTTCCGGCGAGCAGTACTTC.

The chain joins TRBV25-1 to TRBJ2-5; D may be TRBD1 (6 bases). Germline-derived CDR1 and CDR2 are MGHDK and SYGVNS. CDR3 size: 13 residues. The ends were cut back, 5 bases at V and 2 bases at J, with 9 bases in the middle. The DNA of the CDR3 is TGTGCCAGCAGTCCCCAGGGGCAAGAGACCCAGTACTTC. Amino acid sequence: CASSPQGQETQYF. Filled out from reference TRBV25-1 and TRBJ2-5, the complete variable domain reads EADIYQTPRYLVIGTGKKITLECSQTMGHDKMYWYQQDPGMELHLIHYSYGVNSTEKGDLSSESTVSRIRTEHFPLTLESARPSHTSQYLCASSPQGQETQYFGPGTRLLVL.

V is TRBV18 and J is TRBJ2-5, with 10 bases matching TRBD2. This CDR3 is 17 amino acids long. Germline V CDR1 and CDR2: KGHSH, LQKENI. J was trimmed by 4 bases and V by 1 base; bases with no gene match: 9. The CDR3 loop reads CASSPLLLAGPTETQYF. CDR3 DNA sequence: TGTGCCAGCTCACCACTTTTACTAGCGGGACCTACAGAGACCCAGTACTTC.

The chain employs TRBV21-1 and TRBJ1-1. TRBV21-1 is a pseudogene segment. This CDR3 has 12 residues. The DNA for the CDR3 is TGTGCCAGCAGCATTACGGGCACTGAAGCTTTCTTT. This translates into CASSITGTEAFF.

This clone was found once. The chain couples TRBV7-2 to TRBJ2-1, with 7 bases that match TRBD2. The V and J ends lost 1 base and 8 bases, in that order; junction bases with no gene match: 8. CDR1 is SGHTA and CDR2 is FQGNSA in the germline V gene. This CDR3 has 15 residues. This chain's CDR3 is CASSLVGGSIHEQFF. In nucleotides, the CDR3 is TGTGCCAGCAGCTTAGTAGGCGGGAGCATTCATGAGCAGTTCTTC.

CDR3 amino acids: CASSEVRGWTEAFF. The CDR3 DNA sequence: TGTGCCAGCAGTGAGGTGCGGGGATGGACTGAAGCTTTCTTT. The J gene is TRBJ1-1, the V gene TRBV2, with D unclear. The CDR3 is 14 amino acids. Germline V gene lookup returns CDR1 SNHLY and CDR2 FYNNEI. Trimming stripped 3 bases from V and 5 bases from J, with 13 bases between.

The chain joins TRBV7-9 to TRBJ2-7; TRBD1 matches at 7 bases. Germline values: CDR1 SEHNR, CDR2 FQNEAQ (reference sequence). Trimming at V came to 3 bases and at J to 6 bases, leaving 11 bases not matched to a gene. The CDR3 loop spans 15 amino acids. CDR3 protein: CASSFPSGTASEQYF. In DNA form, the CDR3 reads TGTGCCAGCAGCTTCCCCTCCGGGACAGCTAGCGAGCAGTACTTC.

The V call is TRBV29-1, the J call TRBJ1-4, with D possibly TRBD1 on 5 matching bases. The CDR3 sequence is 15 residues long. Germline values: CDR1 SQVTM, CDR2 ANQGSEA. V dropped 5 bases and J dropped 8 bases, with 21 bases sitting between them. The CDR3 DNA sequence: TGCAGCGTTCTTCAGCCGGAATTGGGGGACGAAAAACTGTTTTTT. The encoded protein is CSVLQPELGDEKLFF.

The J gene is TRBJ2-3, the V gene TRBV5-6; D possibly matches TRBD1 or TRBD2 (5 bases each). This CDR3 has 16 amino acids. V was clipped by 0 bases and J by 6 bases, with 17 bases between them. CDR1 and CDR2 (germline): SGHDT, YYEEEE. The CDR3 region is CASSLGLDIGTDTQYF. DNA of the CDR3: TGTGCCAGCAGCTTGGGCTTGGACATAGGGACGGATACGCAGTATTTT.

The chain uses TRBV11-2 and TRBJ2-7; unclear D gene. The CDR3 spans 13 residues. V was pared by 1 base and J by 7 bases, with 11 bases between. Looked up from germline, CDR1 is SGHAT and CDR2 is FQNNGV. CDR3 loop: CASSLVASREQYF. The CDR3 DNA reads as TGTGCCAGCAGCTTAGTGGCCTCTCGGGAGCAGTACTTC.

This chain's CDR3 is CASSRRGDNYGYTF. The CDR3 region has the DNA TGCGCCAGCAGCCGGCGGGGAGACAACTATGGCTACACCTTC. The genes are TRBV5-1 and TRBJ1-2; D remains unclear. The CDR3 is made up of 14 amino acids. Trimming took off 4 bases at V and 2 bases at J, with 12 bases between the two ends. Germline CDR1 SGHRS, CDR2 YFSETQ.

Note on this clone: At the DNA level, this CDR3 is encoded by other sequences in the same sample as well. V usage is TRBV6-5 and J usage is TRBJ2-5, with D unresolved. CDR1 and CDR2 (germline): MNHEY, SVGAGI. Trimming stripped 0 bases from V and 4 bases from J, with 9 bases between. CDR3 length equals 14 residues. CDR3: CASSYSTIGETQYF. In DNA, the CDR3 is TGTGCCAGCAGTTACTCGACCATAGGAGAGACCCAGTACTTC.

The chain has TRBV9 and TRBJ2-1; tentatively, D is TRBD2 (5 bases). CDR3 length: 15 residues. Germline loops: CDR1 SGDLS, CDR2 YYNGEE. V was shortened by 0 bases and J by 7 bases, with 14 bases between the two germline ends. The CDR3 region has the DNA TGTGCCAGCAGCGTAGAGCCTAGCAGGCGGAATGAGCAGTTCTTC. Protein sequence: CASSVEPSRRNEQFF. Together with reference TRBV9 and TRBJ2-1, the CDR3 gives the full variable domain: DSGVTQTPKHLITATGQRVTLRCSPRSGDLSVYWYQQSLDQGLQFLIQYYNGEERAKGNILERFSAQQFPDLHSELNLSSLELGDSALYFCASSVEPSRRNEQFFGPGTRLTVL.

Only a few counts were recorded for this clone. The genes are TRBV27 and TRBJ1-4, with TRBD1 matching over 11 bases. This CDR3 comprises 13 residues. Germline V gene sequence: CDR1 MNHEY, CDR2 SMNVEV (reference sequence). Trimming removed 9 bases from V and 9 bases from J; junction bases left unmatched: 6. The CDR3 DNA is TGTGCCAGTAGGGGACAGGGGGAGAAAAAACTGTTTTTT. Encoded protein: CASRGQGEKKLFF. Using reference TRBV27 and TRBJ1-4 for the parts outside the CDR3, the full variable domain is EAQVTQNPRYLITVTGKKLTVTCSQNMNHEYMSWYRQDPGLGLRQIYYSMNVEVTDKGDVPEGYKVSRKEKRNFPLILESPSPNQTSLYFCASRGQGEKKLFFGSGTQLSVL.